The 29 T cell receptor beta chains below all came from one sample that was sequenced in a study of regulatory T cells in long-lasting Graves disease. Time point in this sample: persistent/refractory GD, antithyroid drugs over 5 years with positive TRAb. PBMCs provided the RNA from which the TCR library was made. Arm-PCR of CDR3 regions and iRepertoire HTBI primers were the basis on which TCR beta libraries were built. Via MiXCR, TCRdb re-called the multiplex PCR reads, giving one row per CDR3 protein. The sample lists roughly 300,000 distinct CDR3 sequences, around 20% occurring once. Specimen: peripheral blood mononuclear cells (PBMCs), collected when the disease was refractory, from a patient treated with antithyroid drugs. These receptors came from a female donor with Graves disease.

At least ten counts were recorded for this clonotype. V gene TRBV5-6 combines with J gene TRBJ2-7; maybe TRBD1 (6 bases). This CDR3 is built from 14 residues. With 4 bases removed from V and 2 bases from J, the gap between germline ends came to 13 bases. Germline CDR1 reads SGHDT; CDR2 reads YYEEEE. The CDR3 DNA is TGTGCCAGCAGCCCTTACAGGGAGACCTACGAGCAGTACTTC. Translation gives CASSPYRETYEQYF.

The rearrangement joins TRBV6-6 to TRBJ2-7; maybe TRBD2 (6 bases). The CDR3 is 19 amino acids. V was pared by 0 bases and J by 3 bases, with 24 bases between. Germline CDR1 and CDR2: MNHNY and SVGAGI (reference sequence). The CDR3 DNA reads TGTGCCAGCAGTTACTCGAGTTGGGGCAGAGAGGTGGGAGGCTACGAGCAGTACTTC. It yields the protein CASSYSSWGREVGGYEQYF.

This clonotype was picked up many times. The J gene is TRBJ1-2, the V gene TRBV6-1, with 10 bases fitting TRBD1. The CDR3 runs to 13 residues. The V segment lost 6 bases and the J segment 7 bases; nucleotides outside the gene matches: 5. Germline lookup yields CDR1 MNHNS and CDR2 SASEGT. The CDR3 sequence is CASRGDRGAGYTF. The CDR3 DNA follows: TGTGCCAGCAGGGGGGACAGGGGAGCTGGCTACACCTTC.

In this sample, this clonotype turned up many times. The chain's CDR3 is CASSLSGEETQYF. CDR3 nucleotides: TGTGCCAGCAGTTTATCGGGGGAAGAGACCCAGTACTTC. The genes are TRBV12-3 or TRBV12-4 and TRBJ2-5; a possible D gene is TRBD2 (6 bases). The CDR3 spans 13 residues. Trimming shortened V by 2 bases and J by 3 bases, and 7 bases separated the two germline ends.

This clonotype was recorded a few times. The genes are TRBV29-1 and TRBJ2-3, with a possible D match to TRBD2 (5 bases). CDR3 length equals 13 residues. The germline V gene has CDR1 SQVTM and CDR2 ANQGSEA. The V end was cut by 6 bases, the J end by 4 bases, with 14 bases between. DNA for the CDR3: TGCAGCGTCCAGCCAGCCGGGGCAGATACGCAGTATTTT. It is translated as CSVQPAGADTQYF.

A few counts support this clonotype. The rearrangement links TRBV15 to TRBJ1-1; D ambiguous. The CDR3 has 12 residues. Deletions cut 1 base from V and 3 bases from J, with 3 bases between. From germline, CDR1 is LNHNV and CDR2 YYDKDF (reference sequence). The CDR3 is CATSRGYTEAFF. CDR3 coding DNA: TGTGCCACCAGCAGAGGCTACACTGAAGCTTTCTTT.

In this sample, this clonotype turned up many times. The CDR3 nucleotides read TGTGCCAGCTCTTTCAGGACAGTCGCTGGAGAGACCCAGTACTTC. This codes for CASSFRTVAGETQYF. The chain employs TRBV18 and TRBJ2-5, with a weak D call TRBD1 (6 bases). V was trimmed by 6 bases and J by 4 bases, leaving 18 bases between them. The CDR3 spans 15 residues. Germline assignment: CDR1 KGHSH and CDR2 LQKENI. Complete variable domain (other parts from reference TRBV18 and TRBJ2-5): NAGVMQNPRHLVRRRGQEARLRCSPMKGHSHVYWYRQLPEEGLKFMVYLQKENIIDESGMPKERFSAEFPKEGPSILRIQQVVRGDSAAYFCASSFRTVAGETQYFGPGTRLLVL.

At least ten counts were recorded for this clonotype. The chain uses TRBV5-1 and TRBJ1-2, with TRBD1 as a possible D gene (5 bases). The CDR3 consists of 14 residues. In germline, CDR1 is SGHRS, CDR2 YFSETQ. Trimming cost V 2 bases and J 1 base, with 9 bases left between them. Written as DNA, the CDR3 is TGCGCCAGCAGCTTATGGGGCGTTAACTATGGCTACACCTTC. Residues: CASSLWGVNYGYTF.

Ten or more counts support this clonotype. V gene TRBV20-1 combines with J gene TRBJ2-5, with unresolved D. Germline values: CDR1 DFQATT, CDR2 SNEGSKA (reference sequence). V lost 0 bases to trimming and J lost 2 bases, with 10 bases between them. The CDR3 length is 14 residues. The CDR3 nucleotides are TGCAGTGCTAGAGATGTGGCAACACAAGAGACCCAGTACTTC. Translation gives CSARDVATQETQYF.

The rearrangement joins TRBV25-1 to TRBJ1-2; 7 bases match TRBD1. CDR1 is MGHDK, CDR2 SYGVNS, per germline. CDR3 length equals 15 residues. V lost 8 bases to trimming and J lost 1 base; unmatched junction nucleotides: 10. CDR3 bases: TGTGCCAGCGCCCCCCCAGGGGGACTTAACTATGGCTACACCTTC. Translating gives CASAPPGGLNYGYTF.

This clonotype was seen at least ten times. This rearrangement joins TRBV11-2 to TRBJ2-5, with 7 positions matching TRBD2. The germline CDR1 and CDR2 sequences are SGHAT and FQNNGV. CDR3 length equals 17 residues. Trimming took 2 bases from V and 5 from J; bases not matched to a gene: 14. CDR3 residues: CASSLIFQREKRETQYF. The CDR3 bases are TGTGCCAGCAGCTTAATATTCCAGCGGGAAAAGAGGGAGACCCAGTACTTC. Complete variable domain (other parts from reference TRBV11-2 and TRBJ2-5): EAGVAQSPRYKIIEKRQSVAFWCNPISGHATLYWYQQILGQGPKLLIQFQNNGVVDDSQLPKDRFSAERLKGVDSTLKIQPAKLEDSAVYLCASSLIFQREKRETQYFGPGTRLLVL.

This sequence joins TRBV30 and TRBJ2-7; D call uncertain. V lost 2 bases, J lost 0 bases, and 2 bases lay in between. Germline CDR1 is GTSNPN and CDR2 is SVGIG (reference sequence). The CDR3 has 11 amino acids. CDR3 sequence (DNA): TGTGCCTGGAGTATCTCCTACGAGCAGTACTTC. It translates to CAWSISYEQYF.

The chain couples TRBV20-1 to TRBJ1-1, with D perhaps matching TRBD1 (5 bases). This CDR3 contains 15 residues. Germline V gene lookup returns CDR1 DFQATT and CDR2 SNEGSKA (reference sequence). Trimming pared 3 bases from V and 0 bases from J, leaving 14 bases between. DNA of the CDR3: TGCAGTGCTAGGAATGCAGGGAACATGAACACTGAAGCTTTCTTT. This encodes CSARNAGNMNTEAFF.

This clonotype was seen at least ten times. The chain uses TRBV15 and TRBJ2-7, with 8 nucleotides matching TRBD1. Per the germline V gene, CDR1 is LNHNV and CDR2 is YYDKDF (reference sequence). CDR3 length: 13 residues. With V trimmed by 3 bases and J by 7 bases, 5 bases remained unmatched. The CDR3 protein is CATSSGQGWEQYF. The CDR3 DNA is TGTGCCACCAGCAGCGGACAGGGATGGGAGCAGTACTTC.

This clonotype was counted many times. The J gene is TRBJ2-7, the V gene TRBV28; D unclear. V was cut by 6 bases and J by 4 bases, with 7 bases left in between. CDR1 is MDHEN and CDR2 is SYDVKM in the germline V gene. The CDR3 length is 11 residues. CDR3 bases: TGTGCCAGCAGCGTAGGGTACGAGCAGTACTTC. Amino acid sequence: CASSVGYEQYF.

This clonotype was observed at least ten times. The genes are TRBV20-1 and TRBJ2-7; TRBD2 matches at 10 bases. CDR1 and CDR2 from the germline V gene are DFQATT and SNEGSKA (reference sequence). The CDR3 sequence is 13 residues long. V shed 6 bases, J shed 2 bases, and the junction held 4 bases outside the gene matches. CDR3 DNA: TGCAGTGCGGGGACTAGCGCGACCTACGAGCAGTACTTC. Translated: CSAGTSATYEQYF.

Many counts were recorded for this clonotype. The chain carries TRBV29-1 and TRBJ2-4; 9 positions match TRBD1. The CDR3 length is 15 residues. V was pared by 4 bases and J by 8 bases, with 12 bases of the junction left unmatched. Germline values: CDR1 SQVTM, CDR2 ANQGSEA. The CDR3 spells CSVGGGQGVIDIQYF. In DNA form, the CDR3 reads TGCAGCGTTGGGGGGGGACAGGGTGTGATTGACATTCAGTACTTC.

This chain connects TRBV28 to TRBJ1-5, with D possibly TRBD1 on 5 matching bases. The CDR3 extends over 16 amino acids. The V end was cut by 11 bases, the J end by 2 bases, with 22 bases between. In germline, CDR1 is MDHEN, CDR2 SYDVKM. Written as DNA, the CDR3 is TGTGCCCATCAGCAATGGGACCTCCGAGGCAATCAGCCCCAGCATTTT. Protein sequence: CAHQQWDLRGNQPQHF. Together with reference TRBV28 and TRBJ1-5, the CDR3 gives the full variable domain: DVKVTQSSRYLVKRTGEKVFLECVQDMDHENMFWYRQDPGLGLRLIYFSYDVKMKEKGDIPEGYSVSREKKERFSLILESASTNQTSMYLCAHQQWDLRGNQPQHFGDGTRLSIL.

As to this clonotype: A single base separates this from a much larger clone, so it may be a read error. The chain is built from TRBV5-1 and TRBJ2-5; D may match TRBD1 or TRBD2 (5 bases each). This CDR3 has 17 amino acids. The germline V gene encodes CDR1 SGHRS and CDR2 YFSETQ. V was clipped by 2 bases and J by 5 bases, with 22 bases between them. The CDR3 loop is CASSFNPSGPVEETQYF. The DNA of the CDR3 is TGCGCCAGCAGCTTTAATCCATCGGGGCCTGTGGAGGAGACCCAGTACTTC.

This clonotype has ten or more counts. This chain joins TRBV9 and TRBJ2-4, with 8 bases matching TRBD2. Losses at the gene ends were 0 bases for V and 3 bases for J; bases not matched to a gene: 8. The germline CDR1 and CDR2 sequences are SGDLS and YYNGEE. The CDR3 length is 17 residues. In DNA, the CDR3 is TGTGCCAGCAGCGTAGAAGCGGGAGATATCGGCAAAAACATTCAGTACTTC. Residues: CASSVEAGDIGKNIQYF.

This clonotype was observed a few times. The chain combines TRBV20-1 with TRBJ2-2, with TRBD2 matching over 12 bases. Germline V gene lookup returns CDR1 DFQATT and CDR2 SNEGSKA (reference sequence). Trimming took 4 bases from V and 6 from J; bases not matched to a gene: 9. This CDR3 is 16 amino acids long. The CDR3 DNA reads TGCAGTGCTAACCTAGCGGGAGGGCCGGTTGCCGGGGAGCTGTTTTTT. Amino acid sequence: CSANLAGGPVAGELFF.

The rearrangement joins TRBV6-9 to TRBJ2-7; the match to TRBD2 covers 9 bases. Germline loops: CDR1 MNHGY, CDR2 SVAAGI. Unmatched junction bases numbered 6, after V lost 3 bases and J lost 3 bases. There are 15 residues in the CDR3. The chain's CDR3 is CASSYGLAGHYEQYF. CDR3 coding DNA: TGTGCCAGCAGTTACGGCCTAGCGGGACACTACGAGCAGTACTTC.

This chain links TRBV5-1 with TRBJ2-2; D call uncertain. V shed 4 bases and J shed 4 bases, with 11 bases lying between them. Germline CDR1 is SGHRS and CDR2 is YFSETQ. The CDR3 covers 14 residues. Here the CDR3 DNA reads TGCGCCAGCAGCCCCCGTATTAGCACCGGGGAGCTGTTTTTT. Protein product: CASSPRISTGELFF.

This clonotype came up many times. V and J are TRBV6-1 and TRBJ1-2; D unclear. Per germline, CDR1 MNHNS and CDR2 SASEGT. V was trimmed by 2 bases and J by 6 bases, leaving 10 bases between them. This CDR3 spans 13 amino acids. CDR3 bases: TGTGCCAGCAGTGAATTGGATCGTGATGGCTACACCTTC. Its protein is CASSELDRDGYTF.

This clonotype was picked up a small number of times. CDR3 loop: CASSYVARVGLLNTEAFF. The DNA for the CDR3 is TGTGCCAGCAGTTACGTGGCCAGGGTAGGTTTATTGAACACTGAAGCTTTCTTT. The V and J genes are TRBV6-5 and TRBJ1-1; TRBD1 is a possible D gene (5 bases). V dropped 2 bases and J dropped 0 bases, with 19 bases sitting between them. The CDR3 contains 18 residues. Per the germline V gene, CDR1 is MNHEY and CDR2 is SVGAGI.

This clonotype was observed a few times. The chain combines TRBV4-1 with TRBJ2-5, with D possibly called TRBD1 or TRBD2 (6 bases each). Germline V CDR1 and CDR2: MGHRA, YSYEKL. The CDR3 has 15 residues. Trimming took off 0 bases at V and 4 bases at J, with 12 bases between the two ends. DNA of the CDR3: TGCGCCAGCAGCCAAGACTGGGGGGCCGGAGAGACCCAGTACTTC. This gives the protein CASSQDWGAGETQYF.

The chain joins TRBV28 to TRBJ2-2; TRBD2 aligns across 8 bases. Germline CDR1 MDHEN, CDR2 SYDVKM. The CDR3 consists of 18 residues. Germline trimming cut 5 bases from V and 1 base from J; bases unmatched to any gene: 12. The chain's CDR3 is CASSPSGFGRRNTGELFF. As DNA, the CDR3 is TGTGCCAGCAGTCCTAGCGGGTTTGGGAGAAGGAACACCGGGGAGCTGTTTTTT.

There are many counts of this clonotype. The chain carries TRBV28 and TRBJ2-7, with TRBD1 identical over 8 bases. Trimming at V came to 5 bases and at J to 2 bases, leaving 8 bases not matched to a gene. From germline, CDR1 is MDHEN and CDR2 SYDVKM. The CDR3 length is 15 residues. For the CDR3, the DNA is TGTGCCAGCAGTCGCCCGGGACAGGAGGCCTACGAGCAGTACTTC. Translating it yields CASSRPGQEAYEQYF.

On this clonotype: A single base separates this from a much larger clone, so it may be a read error. This chain joins TRBV28 and TRBJ2-7; TRBD2 agrees at 13 bases. CDR3 length: 16 amino acids. With 5 bases clipped from V and 4 bases from J, the junction kept 8 bases outside the gene matches. The germline V gene encodes CDR1 MDHEN and CDR2 SYDVKM. As DNA, the CDR3 is TGTGCCAGCAGTCTCCTCGGGACTAGCGGGATATACGAGCAGTACTTC. This encodes CASSLLGTSGIYEQYF.